This TCR beta chain derives from a study of human T cells and chemical hapten exposure. On the study more broadly: TCR yields differed between samples (mainly from small differences in pooled library volume). Whole-study findings and limits: Given that the donors had alopecia, their immune response may differ from that seen in healthy people.

Specified time point: pre-sensitization, week 0. Noted treatment: therapeutic diphenylcyclopropenone sensitization with weekly scalp DPC. At every patch-test visit, blood was drawn before the patch test was applied. This clonotype was counted many times. What it recognizes is unknown. Original data processing: Across samples, TCR counts had a median of roughly 98,000 and ranged from roughly 23,224 to 690,600. TCRdb re-analysed the RACE reads in MiXCR, keeping a single row per CDR3 protein. None of the V and J calls come from the authors' own analysis; TCRdb made them. The sample carries roughly 380,000 distinct CDR3 sequences, around 5.5% recorded once. The germline V and J ends were trimmed by 6 bases and 1 base, with 10 bases remaining between them. Germline CDR1 MNHNY, CDR2 SVGAGI (reference sequence). This CDR3 region has 13 residues.

The rearrangement links TRBV6-6 to TRBJ2-7; no clear D. The specimen comprised whole blood, sampled in connection with sensitization to the hapten diphenylcyclopropenone (DPC). The TCR originated in a woman aged 50 to 60 with alopecia areata. Some clones in this sample may be carry-over from other donors' samples. CDR3 DNA: TGTGCCAGCAGCCTCACACGGTCCTACGAGCAGTACTTC. Its translation: CASSLTRSYEQYF.